The 21 T cell receptor beta chains below were found in one sample sequenced in a study of T cell changes during pregnancy in multiple sclerosis. Produced via immunoSEQ multiplex PCR; TCRdb's table is partial and in-frame only. The table lists fewer than 40,000 clones, more than 85% of them singletons. The sequenced sample was CD8+ T cells from peripheral blood mononuclear cells, obtained after pregnancy. These receptors were obtained from a female donor with multiple sclerosis, enrolled in a pregnancy study.

The chain employs TRBV19 and TRBJ1-2; D is perhaps TRBD1 (5 bases). Germline CDR1 is LNHDA and CDR2 is SQIVND (reference sequence). The CDR3 contains 15 residues. V lost 1 base and J 4 bases, leaving 13 bases between the germline ends. This chain's CDR3 is CASSIVSGPSYGYTF. CDR3 coding DNA: TGTGCCAGTAGTATAGTATCAGGGCCGTCCTATGGCTACACCTTC.

J is TRBJ1-4 and V is TRBV9, with D tentatively TRBD1 (6 bases). Per the germline V gene, CDR1 is SGDLS and CDR2 is YYNGEE. The CDR3 is 14 residues long. Trimming shortened V by 3 bases and J by 14 bases, and 20 bases separated the two germline ends. The CDR3 DNA reads as TGTGCCAGCAGCGCGGGGTCGGGGGGCGCGGGGCTGTTTTTT. Its translation is CASSAGSGGAGLFF.

The gene calls are TRBV5-6 and TRBJ2-7, with D possibly matching TRBD2 (6 bases). The CDR3 runs to 16 residues. V was shortened by 4 bases and J by 2 bases, with 19 bases between the two germline ends. Germline V gives CDR1 SGHDT, CDR2 YYEEEE. In DNA, the CDR3 is TGTGCCAGCAGCCCGGTCGGGGGATTAGAGGCCTACGAGCAGTACTTC. This encodes CASSPVGGLEAYEQYF.

This clone was observed a few times. The chain recombines TRBV5-1 with TRBJ1-1, with a possible D match to TRBD1 (5 bases). The CDR3 runs to 15 residues. Deletions cut 4 bases from V and 6 bases from J, with 19 bases between. Germline CDR1 SGHRS, CDR2 YFSETQ. In nucleotides, the CDR3 is TGCGCCAGCAGCCTCGTGGCAGGGTCCAAAGCTGAAGCTTTCTTT. Translating gives CASSLVAGSKAEAFF.

The chain recombines TRBV6-6 with TRBJ2-7; 7 positions agree with TRBD1. V was clipped by 4 bases and J by 3 bases; unmatched bases: 6. This CDR3 has 14 residues. In germline, CDR1 is MNHNY, CDR2 SVGAGI (reference sequence). The DNA of the CDR3 is TGTGCCAGCAGTTTTATTCAGGGGGACTACGAGCAGTACTTC. This gives the protein CASSFIQGDYEQYF.

The count of this clone is one. This chain links TRBV6-5 with TRBJ1-5, with a possible D match to TRBD1 (6 bases). The CDR3 is 13 residues long. Germline-derived CDR1 and CDR2 are MNHEY and SVGAGI. The ends were cut back, 4 bases at V and 6 bases at J, with 10 bases in the middle. The CDR3 loop is CASSLDSTQPQHF. The CDR3 bases are TGTGCCAGCAGTTTGGACAGTACTCAGCCCCAGCATTTT.

This clone was seen a single time. The chain carries TRBV7-9 and TRBJ2-2; the D gene is possibly TRBD2 (5 bases). The germline CDR1 and CDR2 sequences are SEHNR and FQNEAQ (reference sequence). This CDR3 is built from 11 residues. V was shortened by 8 bases and J by 4 bases, with 5 bases between the two germline ends. The CDR3: CASGLTGELFF. CDR3 nucleotides: TGTGCCAGCGGACTCACCGGGGAGCTGTTTTTT.

The chain has TRBV7-2 and TRBJ2-5; no definite D call. CDR3 size: 13 residues. V lost 2 bases and J 2 bases, leaving 6 bases between the germline ends. Germline V CDR1 and CDR2: SGHTA, FQGNSA. The CDR3 nucleotides are TGTGCCAGCAGCTTAAACAGACAAGAGACCCAGTACTTC. It yields the protein CASSLNRQETQYF.

The chain combines TRBV27 with TRBJ1-5; perhaps TRBD1 as D (5 bases). This CDR3 comprises 14 residues. V gave up 7 bases and J gave up 4 bases, with 14 bases separating them. The germline V gene has CDR1 MNHEY and CDR2 SMNVEV (reference sequence). The CDR3 sequence: CASTSLGGNQPQHF. The DNA of the CDR3 is TGTGCCAGCACATCCTTGGGGGGGAATCAGCCCCAGCATTTT.

The J gene is TRBJ1-2, the V gene TRBV27; maybe TRBD1 (5 bases). The CDR3 consists of 15 residues. Trimming stripped 0 bases from V and 4 bases from J, with 12 bases between. From germline, CDR1 is MNHEY and CDR2 SMNVEV (reference sequence). This CDR3 is CASSLSGGSAYGYTF. CDR3 coding DNA: TGTGCCAGCAGTTTATCTGGGGGGTCCGCCTATGGCTACACCTTC.

The rearrangement joins TRBV9 to TRBJ2-1; 16 bases are shared with TRBD2. This CDR3 region has 24 residues. CDR1 is SGDLS and CDR2 is YYNGEE in the germline V gene. Trimming removed 1 base from V and 0 bases from J; junction bases left unmatched: 19. The CDR3 DNA sequence: TGTGCCAGCAGCGTAAAAGCTTGGGAAGAGGGACTAGCGGGGGGGCAGAGCTCCTACAATGAGCAGTTCTTC. This encodes CASSVKAWEEGLAGGQSSYNEQFF.

V is TRBV5-6 and J is TRBJ1-2, with D tentatively TRBD1 (5 bases). The V and J ends lost 3 bases and 6 bases respectively, with 21 bases between them. Germline values: CDR1 SGHDT, CDR2 YYEEEE. The CDR3 runs 16 residues. The CDR3 loop is CASSWFGVREVNGYTF. Written as DNA, the CDR3 is TGTGCCAGCAGCTGGTTCGGGGTCAGGGAGGTTAATGGCTACACCTTC.

The V and J genes are TRBV7-3 and TRBJ2-1, with a possible D match to TRBD1 (6 bases). V was cut by 1 base and J by 8 bases, with 12 bases left in between. Germline lookup yields CDR1 SGHTA and CDR2 FQGTGA. This CDR3 has 14 amino acids. CDR3 sequence reads: CASSLIGGVDEQFF. DNA of the CDR3: TGTGCCAGCAGCTTAATAGGGGGTGTCGATGAGCAGTTCTTC. The complete variable domain, with remaining parts taken from reference TRBV7-3 and TRBJ2-1, reads GAGVSQTPSNKVTEKGKYVELRCDPISGHTALYWYRQSLGQGPEFLIYFQGTGAADDSGLPNDRFFAVRPEGSVSTLKIQRTERGDSAVYLCASSLIGGVDEQFFGPGTRLTVL.

The chain is built from TRBV25-1 and TRBJ2-1, with D maybe TRBD2 (7 bases). Germline CDR1 is MGHDK and CDR2 is SYGVNS. This CDR3 comprises 15 residues. The ends were cut back, 4 bases at V and 9 bases at J, with 19 bases in the middle. This CDR3 is CASSGEGEKRGEQFF. The DNA of the CDR3 is TGTGCCAGCAGTGGGGAGGGGGAGAAGCGTGGTGAGCAGTTCTTC.

CDR3 bases: TGTGCCAGCAGTGGCGTAGTTGACTGGCGAGAGACCCAGTACTTC. Amino acids: CASSGVVDWRETQYF. The rearrangement joins TRBV2 to TRBJ2-5; unclear D gene. CDR1 SNHLY and CDR2 FYNNEI come from the germline V gene. The CDR3 is made up of 15 amino acids. V lost 4 bases to trimming and J lost 4 bases, with 16 bases between them.

This chain uses TRBV10-1 with TRBJ1-2, with D unclear. The CDR3 sequence is 13 residues long. V was clipped by 0 bases and J by 7 bases, with 9 bases between them. Germline V lookup: CDR1 WNHNN, CDR2 SYGVQD (reference sequence). The CDR3: CASSESSRSGYTF. In DNA, the CDR3 is TGCGCCAGCAGTGAGTCGAGCCGGTCTGGCTACACCTTC.

The table lists this clone with a count of one. V is TRBV2 and J is TRBJ2-7, with 7 bases aligning to TRBD2. The CDR3 length is 13 residues. Germline trimming cut 8 bases from V and 2 bases from J; bases unmatched to any gene: 6. Germline values: CDR1 SNHLY, CDR2 FYNNEI. CDR3 nucleotides: TGTGCCAGCTCGGGGAGGGCCGCCTACGAGCAGTACTTC. Residues: CASSGRAAYEQYF.

The CDR3 protein is CASSEVYRDYEQYF. The CDR3, as DNA: TGTGCCAGCAGTGAAGTCTACAGGGACTACGAGCAGTACTTC. The rearrangement uses TRBV6-1 and TRBJ2-7, with D tentatively TRBD1 (6 bases). Per germline, CDR1 MNHNS and CDR2 SASEGT. V was cut by 1 base and J by 3 bases, with 10 bases left in between. The CDR3 has 14 residues.

V and J are TRBV7-8 and TRBJ2-7; D is perhaps TRBD2 (7 bases). Trimming took off 1 base at V and 1 base at J, with 11 bases between the two ends. Germline CDR1 and CDR2: SGHVS and FQNEAQ. This CDR3 comprises 15 residues. In nucleotides, the CDR3 is TGTGCCAGCAGCTTAGGGGGGGGCATTTCCTACGAGCAGTACTTC. Protein product: CASSLGGGISYEQYF.

The chain employs TRBV5-3 and TRBJ2-1; the D gene is possibly TRBD2 (6 bases). TRBV5-3 is known as an ORF, though its function is uncertain. With 1 base removed from V and 4 bases from J, the gap between germline ends came to 18 bases. This CDR3 has 17 residues. In DNA form, the CDR3 reads TGTGCCAGAAGCTTGAGATTCGACAGCGGAGGGTACAATGAGCAGTTCTTC. It translates to CARSLRFDSGGYNEQFF.

V usage is TRBV5-1 and J usage is TRBJ2-3; tentatively, D is TRBD1 (5 bases). The CDR3 has 14 residues. Germline values: CDR1 SGHRS, CDR2 YFSETQ. Deletions cut 0 bases from V and 1 base from J, with 6 bases between. In nucleotides, the CDR3 is TGCGCCAGCAGCTTGGACAGGCGCACAGATACGCAGTATTTT. Its protein is CASSLDRRTDTQYF.